This T cell receptor beta chain was retrieved from a study of cytomegalovirus exposure and HLA in healthy donors. Findings and caveats of the study: CMV antigen specificity of a few CMV-associated chains was confirmed in vitro.

CDR1 and CDR2 from the germline V gene are LNHDA and SQIVND (reference sequence). The germline V and J ends were trimmed by 4 bases and 7 bases, with 8 bases remaining between them. The CDR3 is made up of 12 amino acids. PCR was performed using 60 Vbeta and 13 Jbeta primers. Only in-frame clones appear in the TCRdb table, and some are missing; sequencing was by immunoSEQ multiplex PCR. The data show more than 75,000 clones, more than 70% seen once. As to this clone: Antigen: not known.

V and J are TRBV19 and TRBJ1-5; no clear D gene. The TCR originated in a middle-aged woman in good health and CMV-seronegative. The specimen sequenced was PBMCs. The CDR3 sequence: CASSTLPQPQHF. The CDR3 region has the DNA TGTGCCAGTAGTACCCTCCCCCAGCCCCAGCATTTT.